Listed below are T cell receptor beta chains from one sample, sequenced in a study of early T cells in non-severe SARS-CoV-2 infection. MiXCR, applied by TCRdb to the 5' RACE reads, yields one record per CDR3 protein. Among roughly 75,000 distinct CDR3 sequences listed, around 17% were seen once. Sequenced material: whole blood. These receptors came from an adult who was a healthcare worker with PCR-confirmed SARS-CoV-2 infection or an uninfected control (not recorded which). The CDR3 runs from the conserved cysteine through the conserved F or W. The order of the fields is D gene, J gene, clone size, V gene, CDR3 DNA, CDR3 protein. The D gene is left open where the match is weak. Clone size, where shown, is once, few, many, or a class for clones that have expanded.

.	TRBJ2-3	many	TRBV7-6	TGTGCCAGCAGCTTAACGAGGGAGTCGGATACGCAGTATTTT	CASSLTRESDTQYF
.	TRBJ1-2	few	TRBV11-2	TGTGCCAGCAGCCCGATCCCGGGCCCCAGGGGCTATGGCTACACCTTC	CASSPIPGPRGYGYTF
.	TRBJ2-5	few	TRBV11-2	TGTGCCAGCAGTATCGACTCTGAAGAGACCCAGTACTTC	CASSIDSEETQYF
TRBD1	TRBJ1-4	.	TRBV7-9	TGTGCCAGCAGCGGACGATCAGGGGGACTTAATGAAAAACTGTTTTTT	CASSGRSGGLNEKLFF
.	TRBJ2-6	few	TRBV10-3	TGTGCCATCAGTGAGCCCAGGTCTGGGGCCAACGTCCTGACTTTC	CAISEPRSGANVLTF
.	TRBJ2-3	few	TRBV11-3	TGTGCCAGCAGGAATACAGGGACAGATACGCAGTATTTT	CASRNTGTDTQYF
TRBD1	TRBJ1-1	many	TRBV27	TGTGCCAGCAGTACCCGCCGGGACAGTTCCACTGAAGCTTTCTTT	CASSTRRDSSTEAFF
.	TRBJ2-7	.	TRBV12-3/TRBV12-4	TGTGCCAGTCAAGCGGGACAGCGGAAGGGCGAGCAGTACTTC	CASQAGQRKGEQYF
.	TRBJ1-1	few	TRBV10-3	TGTGCCATCAGTGGTTCTGCGAACACTGAAGCTTTCTTT	CAISGSANTEAFF
.	TRBJ1-1	.	TRBV3-1	TGTGCCAGCAGCCGGACAACCGCGCCGAACACTGAAGCTTTCTTT	CASSRTTAPNTEAFF
.	TRBJ2-1	few	TRBV24-1	TGTGCCACCAGTGACCCCGTCGGGACACAAAAGTTCTTC	CATSDPVGTQKFF
TRBD2	TRBJ2-7	.	TRBV4-1	TGCGCCAGCAGCCCAGGGCGTCTAGCGGGGGTAGGCGAGCAGTACTTC	CASSPGRLAGVGEQYF
TRBD2	TRBJ2-2	once	TRBV2	TGTGCCAGCAGTGGACTAGCCGGCGGGGAGCTGTTTTTT	CASSGLAGGELFF
TRBD1	TRBJ1-1	many	TRBV7-9	TGTGCCAGCAGCCTACAGGGGGACACTGAAGCTTTCTTT	CASSLQGDTEAFF
TRBD1	TRBJ1-2	.	TRBV9	TGTGCCAGCAGCGTAGACGGGACAGTGAACTATGGCTACACCTTC	CASSVDGTVNYGYTF
.	TRBJ2-7	few	TRBV2	TGTGCCAGCAGTGATAGAGGGTACGAGCAGTACTTC	CASSDRGYEQYF
.	TRBJ1-3	few	TRBV5-1	TGCGCCAGCAGCTTCACGTCCCTGGGGGAGAGCTCTGGAAACACCATATATTTT	CASSFTSLGESSGNTIYF
TRBD1	TRBJ2-7	.	TRBV6-5	TGTGCCAGCAGTTCCGCAGGGGGAAGCCTCTACGAGCAGTACTTC	CASSSAGGSLYEQYF
.	TRBJ2-3	few	TRBV7-7	TGTGCTAGCAGCTTAGGTCAGGAGGGGACGCAGTATTTT	CASSLGQEGTQYF
.	TRBJ1-1	.	TRBV11-2	TGTGCCAGCAGCTTAGTTCGAGCTTTCTTT	CASSLVRAFF
.	TRBJ1-4	few	TRBV12-5	TGTGCTAGTGGTTCCATTGTAGGCAGCTCAACTAATGAAAAACTGTTTTTT	CASGSIVGSSTNEKLFF
TRBD1	TRBJ2-7	few	TRBV29-1	TGCAGCGCTGGGACAGGACCTTACGAGCAGTACTTC	CSAGTGPYEQYF
.	TRBJ2-1	.	TRBV10-3	TGTGCCATCAGGGGTGGGCCTCGCAATGAGCAGTTCTTC	CAIRGGPRNEQFF
.	TRBJ1-6	.	TRBV28	TGTGCCAGCAGTATGGCAGGGTATAATTCACCCCTCCACTTT	CASSMAGYNSPLHF
TRBD1	TRBJ2-7	.	TRBV29-1	TGCAGCGCCCGACAGGGAACCTACGAGCAGTACTTC	CSARQGTYEQYF
TRBD1	TRBJ2-7	.	TRBV7-9	TGTGCCAGCAGCCAAACGACAGGGCCCGTAACCTACGAGCAGTACTTC	CASSQTTGPVTYEQYF
TRBD1	TRBJ2-7	few	TRBV5-5	TGTGCCAGCAGCTTGGAGGACAGGGGTCTACCTACCTACGAGCAGTACTTC	CASSLEDRGLPTYEQYF
.	TRBJ1-2	.	TRBV20-1	TGCAGTGTCCCAGACTATGGCTACACCTTC	CSVPDYGYTF
TRBD2	TRBJ2-5	few	TRBV7-2	TGTGCCAGCAGCTCCGGGAACCTAGCGGCCCAAGAGACCCAGTACTTC	CASSSGNLAAQETQYF
.	TRBJ2-2	few	TRBV21-1	TGTGCCAGCAGCAAAGTTGGAGCGAGGAACACCGGGGAGCTGTTTTTT	CASSKVGARNTGELFF
TRBD2	TRBJ2-3	few	TRBV5-1	TGCGCCAGCAGCCCTATGACTAGCGGGAGACAAGATACGCAGTATTTT	CASSPMTSGRQDTQYF
.	TRBJ2-3	.	TRBV5-5	TGTGCCAGCAGCCGACCCCCCGGGACGGAAGCGAAGCAGTATTTT	CASSRPPGTEAKQYF
TRBD1	TRBJ1-2	.	TRBV12-3/TRBV12-4	TGTGCCAGCAAGGACAGGGGGTTGATCACCTTC	CASKDRGLITF
TRBD2	TRBJ2-1	.	TRBV6-5	TGTGCCAGCGGGCGGGGGGGCTCCTACAATGAGCAGTTCTTC	CASGRGGSYNEQFF
.	TRBJ1-2	.	TRBV20-1	TGCAGTGCTAGAGTCGGATCCGCATATGGCTACACCTTC	CSARVGSAYGYTF
TRBD2	TRBJ2-7	.	TRBV20-1	TGCAGTGCCAACCCCGGGAGGGGAGGGGGCGAGCAGTACTTC	CSANPGRGGGEQYF
TRBD2	TRBJ2-1	.	TRBV24-1	TGTGCCACCAGTGATTTGGCTAGTGGGCTAGCGGGGAATGAGCAGTTCTTC	CATSDLASGLAGNEQFF
.	TRBJ1-1	few	TRBV12-3/TRBV12-4	TGTGCCAGCAGTTTTAGTGTGGTGATGAACACTGAAGCTTTCTTT	CASSFSVVMNTEAFF
TRBD1	TRBJ1-2	few	TRBV7-3	TGTGCCAGCAGCTTGACAGGGGGGACCGCTGGCTACACCTTC	CASSLTGGTAGYTF
TRBD2	TRBJ2-3	.	TRBV7-9	TGTGCCAGCACTAGACGAGGGGGACTAGTCACAGATACGCAGTATTTT	CASTRRGGLVTDTQYF
.	TRBJ2-2	.	TRBV10-3	TGTGCCATCAGGGGGGACGCGAACACCGGGGAGCTGTTTTTT	CAIRGDANTGELFF
.	TRBJ2-1	.	TRBV7-9	TGTGCCAGCAGCTTAATTCCACAGGGACTCTCCAATGAGCAGTTCTTC	CASSLIPQGLSNEQFF
TRBD2	TRBJ2-7	.	TRBV6-2/TRBV6-3	TGTGCCAGCCTCGGGAGGAATGTCTACGAGCAGTACTTC	CASLGRNVYEQYF
TRBD2	TRBJ2-7	.	TRBV12-3/TRBV12-4	TGTGCCAGCAGGGCGGCCCTGGGACTAGCGGGTCTGGGCGAGCAGTACTTC	CASRAALGLAGLGEQYF
TRBD1	TRBJ1-4	many	TRBV5-1	TGCGCCAGCAGCGCTCGGACAGGGGGCATAACCGATAAAGAAAAACTGTTTTTT	CASSARTGGITDKEKLFF
.	TRBJ2-5	.	TRBV5-1	TGCGCCAGCAGCTTCCAGGGGAACCAAGAGACCCAGTACTTC	CASSFQGNQETQYF
TRBD1	TRBJ1-2	.	TRBV2	TGTGCCATTCAGCAGGGGGTCTATGGCTACACCTTC	CAIQQGVYGYTF
.	TRBJ2-5	.	TRBV29-1	TGCAGCGTTGAGCTGAAGGAGACCCAGTACTTC	CSVELKETQYF
.	TRBJ1-1	.	TRBV10-1	TGCGCCAGCAGTGAGTCGGGGGGAGTCGCCACTGAAGCTTTCTTT	CASSESGGVATEAFF
.	TRBJ1-2	.	TRBV13	TGTGCCAGCGCGACATCCCCGGACAGAAACTATGGCTACACCTTC	CASATSPDRNYGYTF
TRBD1	TRBJ2-1	.	TRBV29-1	TGCAGCGTTCCGGGACAGGGAGTATACAATGAGCAGTTCTTC	CSVPGQGVYNEQFF
.	TRBJ1-6	.	TRBV29-1	TGCAGCGTTCGCCAGAGGGGCTATAATTCACCCCTCCACTTT	CSVRQRGYNSPLHF
.	TRBJ1-2	few	TRBV4-1	TGCGCCAGCAGCCCGACGGACACCAACTATGGCTACACCTTC	CASSPTDTNYGYTF
.	TRBJ1-1	.	TRBV14	TGTGCCAGCAGACACGGACCCGGCAAGGCTTTCTTT	CASRHGPGKAFF